These T cell receptor beta chains were read from a single sample in a study of blood T cell repertoires in COVID-19. Sequencing was performed with immunoSEQ multiplex PCR; in TCRdb, only in-frame clones are kept and a portion is missing. The sample includes around 210,000 clones, 70% to 90% of them seen just once. The sample consisted of peripheral blood. These receptors all stem from a woman aged 65 to 85 with acute or convalescent COVID-19. The CDR3 runs from the conserved cysteine through the conserved F or W. A D gene is named only where the DNA matches it firmly. Size is omitted from some rows. Given values are once, few, many or a class for expanded clones.

V gene: TRBV7-6
J gene: TRBJ1-2
D gene: NA
clone size: NA
CDR3 protein: CASSLYLGTPYGYTF
CDR3 DNA: TGTGCCAGCAGCTTATATCTCGGGACTCCTTATGGCTACACCTTC

V gene: TRBV4-2
J gene: TRBJ2-3
D gene: TRBD2
clone size: once
CDR3 protein: CASSQTSGRTDTQYF
CDR3 DNA: TGTGCCAGCAGCCAGACTAGCGGGAGAACAGATACGCAGTATTTT

V gene: TRBV3-1/TRBV3-2
J gene: TRBJ1-6
D gene: TRBD1
clone size: few
CDR3 protein: CASRGQGVGPFHF
CDR3 DNA: TGTGCCAGCAGGGGGCAGGGGGTGGGTCCTTTCCACTTT

V gene: TRBV18
J gene: TRBJ1-1
D gene: NA
clone size: few
CDR3 protein: CASSSAGANTEAFF
CDR3 DNA: TGTGCCAGCTCCTCGGCGGGGGCGAACACTGAAGCTTTCTTT

V gene: TRBV5-4
J gene: TRBJ1-1
D gene: TRBD1
clone size: NA
CDR3 protein: CASSKGQGRTEAFF
CDR3 DNA: TGTGCCAGCAGCAAAGGACAGGGGAGGACTGAAGCTTTCTTT

V gene: TRBV6-1
J gene: TRBJ2-7
D gene: TRBD1
clone size: NA
CDR3 protein: CASSELRTGGEQYF
CDR3 DNA: TGTGCCAGCAGTGAACTTCGGACAGGCGGGGAGCAGTACTTC

V gene: TRBV28
J gene: TRBJ2-7
D gene: TRBD2
clone size: NA
CDR3 protein: CASITFSGKTYEQYF
CDR3 DNA: TGTGCCAGCATCACCTTTAGCGGGAAAACCTACGAGCAGTACTTC

V gene: TRBV7-9
J gene: TRBJ2-2
D gene: NA
clone size: NA
CDR3 protein: CASSPTGNTGELFF
CDR3 DNA: TGTGCCAGCAGCCCGACAGGGAACACCGGGGAGCTGTTTTTT

V gene: TRBV4-2
J gene: TRBJ1-5
D gene: NA
clone size: NA
CDR3 protein: CASSQEGHGSNQPQHF
CDR3 DNA: TGTGCCAGCAGCCAAGAAGGTCACGGGAGCAATCAGCCCCAGCATTTT

V gene: TRBV5-1
J gene: TRBJ2-5
D gene: NA
clone size: NA
CDR3 protein: CASGDKGYQETQYF
CDR3 DNA: TGCGCCAGCGGCGATAAGGGGTACCAAGAGACCCAGTACTTC